These 3 T cell receptor beta chains were all obtained from the same sample, sequenced in a study of CD8 T cells in Susac syndrome. When the RNA was reverse transcribed, random hexamers were used with an input of 0.5 to 1 ug. TCRdb called the immunoSEQ multiplex PCR reads again in MiXCR, with one record for every CDR3 protein. The table records roughly 200,000 distinct CDR3 sequences, about 95% of them present only once. Sample: CD4+ T cells from PBMCs. The source of these receptors is a human donor with Susac syndrome.

The CDR3 sequence: CASSHLPMRGRSQSLNSPLHF. CDR3 in DNA: TGCGCCAGCAGTCATCTTCCGATGCGAGGCAGGAGCCAAAGCCTTAATTCACCCCTCCACTTT. The chain uses TRBV23-1 and TRBJ1-6; D gene unclear. TRBV23-1 is an open reading frame, and its role is uncertain. The CDR3 runs 21 residues. V gave up 3 bases and J gave up 6 bases, with 30 bases separating them.

The V call is TRBV4-3, the J call TRBJ2-1, with 10 bases identical to TRBD1. Germline values: CDR1 LGHNA, CDR2 YSLEER. The CDR3 extends over 17 amino acids. With V trimmed by 1 base and J by 9 bases, 12 bases remained unmatched. The DNA of the CDR3 is TGCGCCAGCAGCCAAGCCGGGGACAGGGGCACCCGGGGTGAGCAGTTCTTC. Translating gives CASSQAGDRGTRGEQFF.

The chain joins TRBV28 to TRBJ2-5; D remains unclear. The CDR3 runs to 15 residues. CDR1 and CDR2 (germline): MDHEN, SYDVKM. The V and J ends lost 3 bases and 1 base respectively, with 12 bases between them. The CDR3 reads CASSFRQPFQETQYF. CDR3 DNA: TGTGCCAGCAGTTTCCGGCAGCCCTTCCAAGAGACCCAGTACTTC. The whole variable domain, remainder taken from reference TRBV28 and TRBJ2-5, is DVKVTQSSRYLVKRTGEKVFLECVQDMDHENMFWYRQDPGLGLRLIYFSYDVKMKEKGDIPEGYSVSREKKERFSLILESASTNQTSMYLCASSFRQPFQETQYFGPGTRLLVL.